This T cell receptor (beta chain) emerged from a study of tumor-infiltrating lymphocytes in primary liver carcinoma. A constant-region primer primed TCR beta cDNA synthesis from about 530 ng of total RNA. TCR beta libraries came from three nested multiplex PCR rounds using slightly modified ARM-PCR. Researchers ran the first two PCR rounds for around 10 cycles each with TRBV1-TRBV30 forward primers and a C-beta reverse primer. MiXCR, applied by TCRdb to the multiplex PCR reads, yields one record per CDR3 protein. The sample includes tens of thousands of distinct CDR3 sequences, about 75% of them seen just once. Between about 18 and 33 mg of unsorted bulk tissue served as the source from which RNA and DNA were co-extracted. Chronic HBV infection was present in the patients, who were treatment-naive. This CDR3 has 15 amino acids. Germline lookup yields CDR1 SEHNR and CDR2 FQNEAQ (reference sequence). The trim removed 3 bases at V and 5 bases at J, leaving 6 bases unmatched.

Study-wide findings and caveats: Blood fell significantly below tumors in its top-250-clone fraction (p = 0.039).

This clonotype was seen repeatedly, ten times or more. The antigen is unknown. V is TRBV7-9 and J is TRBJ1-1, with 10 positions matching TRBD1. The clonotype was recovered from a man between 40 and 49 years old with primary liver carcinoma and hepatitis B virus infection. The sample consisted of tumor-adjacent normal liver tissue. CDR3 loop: CASSLTGGLGTEAFF. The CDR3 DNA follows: TGTGCCAGCAGCTTGACAGGGGGCTTGGGTACTGAAGCTTTCTTT. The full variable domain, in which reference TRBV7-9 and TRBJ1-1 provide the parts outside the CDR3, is DTGVSQNPRHKITKRGQNVTFRCDPISEHNRLYWYRQTLGQGPEFLTYFQNEAQLEKSRLLSDRFSAERPKGSFSTLEIQRTEQGDSAMYLCASSLTGGLGTEAFFGQGTRLTVV.